The rows below give T cell receptor beta chains drawn from one sample of a study of cytomegalovirus exposure and HLA in healthy donors. Some clones are missing from TCRdb's copy, which holds only in-frame ones; the method was immunoSEQ multiplex PCR. The table records more than 150,000 clones, around 75% of them present only once. The sequenced sample consisted of PBMCs. These receptors were collected from a woman in her twenties or thirties in good health and CMV-seropositive. The CDR3 runs from the conserved cysteine through the conserved F or W. The D gene is left open where the match is weak. Clone sizes are given selectively: once, few, many, or a class where the clone is expanded.

J,V,size,D,CDR3,DNA
TRBJ2-3,TRBV20-1,NA,NA,CSAPRGDTQYF,TGCAGTGCGCCAAGGGGAGATACGCAGTATTTT
TRBJ2-5,TRBV4-3,NA,TRBD1,CASSQDRDRVETQYF,TGCGCCAGCAGCCAAGACCGGGACAGGGTTGAGACCCAGTACTTC
TRBJ2-3,TRBV9,NA,NA,CASSVDGGTGTQYF,TGTGCCAGCAGCGTAGATGGCGGGACGGGGACGCAGTATTTT
TRBJ1-1,TRBV4-3,NA,NA,CASSQEGRSTEAFF,TGCGCCAGCAGCCAAGAGGGGCGAAGCACTGAAGCTTTCTTT
TRBJ2-5,TRBV5-6,NA,NA,CASSTSGVPKTQYF,TGTGCCAGCAGCACCTCGGGGGTCCCCAAGACCCAGTACTTC
TRBJ2-3,TRBV2,few,NA,CASDRVTSTDTQYF,TGTGCCAGCGACAGAGTGACTAGCACAGATACGCAGTATTTT
TRBJ2-5,TRBV5-6,NA,TRBD1,CASSSQGTELFYQETQYF,TGTGCCAGCAGCTCACAAGGGACAGAGCTCTTCTACCAAGAGACCCAGTACTTC
TRBJ1-6,TRBV2,NA,TRBD1,CASSGAIDGQDRSPLHF,TGTGCCAGCAGTGGGGCTATTGACGGACAGGACCGGTCACCCCTCCACTTT
TRBJ2-2,TRBV19,NA,NA,CASSIRRTANTGELFF,TGTGCCAGTAGTATAAGGAGGACAGCGAACACCGGGGAGCTGTTTTTT
TRBJ2-5,TRBV4-2,NA,NA,CASSLGAKETQYF,TGTGCCAGCAGCCTGGGGGCGAAAGAGACCCAGTACTTC
TRBJ2-1,TRBV11-2,NA,NA,CASSLLGGSYNEQFF,TGTGCCAGCAGCTTATTGGGGGGATCCTACAATGAGCAGTTCTTC
TRBJ1-1,TRBV5-3,NA,NA,CARSLALDSRGEGWAFF,TGTGCCAGAAGCTTGGCCCTTGACTCACGGGGGGAGGGCTGGGCTTTCTTT
TRBJ2-3,TRBV28,NA,TRBD2,CASSLPREMVDTQYF,TGTGCCAGCAGTTTACCGCGGGAGATGGTAGATACGCAGTATTTT
TRBJ2-7,TRBV27,NA,NA,CASSLYGGPSSYEQYF,TGTGCCAGCAGTTTATACGGCGGGCCAAGCTCCTACGAGCAGTACTTC
TRBJ2-7,TRBV9,NA,TRBD1,CASSERDRAYEQYF,TGTGCCAGCAGCGAACGGGACAGGGCCTACGAGCAGTACTTC
TRBJ2-1,TRBV6-1,NA,TRBD2,CASRSGTRSYNEQFF,TGTGCCAGCAGGTCGGGGACTAGGTCCTACAATGAGCAGTTCTTC
TRBJ2-2,TRBV7-9,NA,TRBD1,CSSSSRTGGGTGELFF,TGTTCCAGCAGCTCACGGACAGGGGGAGGCACCGGGGAGCTGTTTTTT
TRBJ2-2,TRBV7-9,NA,TRBD2,CASSLTPLGLPNTGELFF,TGTGCCAGCAGCTTGACGCCATTGGGACTACCGAACACCGGGGAGCTGTTTTTT
TRBJ1-5,TRBV7-8,NA,TRBD1,CASSYGTGDQPQHF,TGTGCCAGCAGCTATGGGACAGGCGATCAGCCCCAGCATTTT
TRBJ1-5,TRBV19,NA,NA,CASSTTGPNQPQHF,TGTGCCAGTAGTACGACAGGTCCCAATCAGCCCCAGCATTTT
TRBJ1-1,TRBV19,NA,TRBD1,CASSPHGQGPEAFF,TGTGCCAGTAGTCCCCACGGACAGGGCCCTGAAGCTTTCTTT
TRBJ1-5,TRBV6-1,NA,NA,CASRWLNQPQHF,TGTGCCAGCCGCTGGCTCAATCAGCCCCAGCATTTT
TRBJ2-7,TRBV27,NA,NA,CASSLYSPTYEQYF,TGTGCCAGCAGTTTATACAGTCCAACCTACGAGCAGTACTTC
TRBJ2-5,TRBV7-6,NA,NA,CASSLGGIGETQYF,TGTGCCAGCAGCTTAGGCGGGATTGGGGAGACCCAGTACTTC
TRBJ2-2,TRBV5-6,NA,NA,CASSDTGSTGELFF,TGTGCCAGCAGCGACACAGGGTCCACCGGGGAGCTGTTTTTT